Listed here are 8 T cell receptor beta chains from one sample, sequenced in a study of T cell repertoires in aging, cancer and after chemotherapy. Amplification of TCR beta used genomic DNA extracted from peripheral blood. TRB rearrangements spanning V, D and J were amplified using mixed TRB-A/B primers. TCRdb processed the multiplex PCR reads anew with MiXCR; each CDR3 protein has one entry. The sample yields nearly 5,000 distinct CDR3 sequences, 31% seen once. Sequencing was carried out using blood. These receptors were collected from a human donor with a blood cancer. The donor label of this sample is uncertain.

This clonotype is classed as medium-sized (0.01 to 0.1%). The CDR3, as DNA: TGTGCCACCCAAGAAGACAGGGATCCCTACAATGAGCAGTTCTTC. Translated: CATQEDRDPYNEQFF. The rearrangement links TRBV19 to TRBJ2-1; TRBD1 matches at 7 bases. The CDR3 loop spans 15 amino acids. CDR1 is LNHDA and CDR2 is SQIVND in the germline V gene (reference sequence). The J segment lost 2 bases and the V segment lost 10 bases, leaving 11 bases of the junction unmatched. The variable domain in full, completed from reference TRBV19 and TRBJ2-1, reads DGGITQSPKYLFRKEGQNVTLSCEQNLNHDAMYWYRQDPGQGLRLIYYSQIVNDFQKGDIAEGYSVSREKKESFPLTVTSAQKNPTAFYLCATQEDRDPYNEQFFGPGTRLTVL.

This clonotype has more than one count but fewer than ten. The chain is built from TRBV12-3 or TRBV12-4 and TRBJ2-7; 7 positions match TRBD2. The CDR3 length is 17 residues. Trimming removed 6 bases from V and 4 bases from J; junction bases left unmatched: 18. The chain's CDR3 is CASSSKGLPLLPYEQYF. CDR3 bases: TGTGCCAGCAGCTCCAAGGGACTACCCCTCTTACCATACGAGCAGTACTTC.

The chain carries TRBV5-1 and TRBJ1-1; D may be TRBD1 (5 bases). V shed 4 bases and J shed 1 base, with 11 bases lying between them. Germline CDR1 and CDR2: SGHRS and YFSETQ. There are 14 residues in the CDR3. CDR3: CASSDQGTNTEAFF. The CDR3 nucleotides are TGCGCCAGCAGCGACCAGGGTACGAACACTGAAGCTTTCTTT.

The chain is built from TRBV7-2 and TRBJ2-1; 8 nucleotides align to TRBD2. The germline gives CDR1 SGHTA, CDR2 FQGNSA. The junction had 13 bases not matched to a gene; V was cut back by 4 bases and J by 8 bases. This CDR3 spans 16 amino acids. The CDR3 nucleotides read TGTGCCAGCAGCTCGCCGGGGGTAGCGGGAACCCATGAGCAGTTCTTC. It translates to CASSSPGVAGTHEQFF.

Note on this clonotype: One junction end disagrees with the germline gene, perhaps due to a read error. This rearrangement joins TRBV18 to TRBJ1-3; D gene ambiguous. Germline V CDR1 and CDR2: KGHSH, LQKENI. This CDR3 comprises 14 residues. CDR3 sequence (DNA): TGTGTCAGCTCGGCATCTGTGGGAGGAAACACCATATATTTT. Protein sequence: CVSSASVGGNTIYF.

The rearrangement uses TRBV7-2 and TRBJ1-5; D perhaps matches TRBD1 (6 bases). The CDR3 is made up of 14 amino acids. The V gene lost 2 bases and the J gene lost 6 bases, with 11 bases spanning the gap. Germline-derived CDR1 and CDR2 are SGHTA and FQGNSA. The CDR3 nucleotides are TGTGCCAGCAGCTTAAAGGCAGGGGTTCAGCCCCAGCATTTT. It specifies CASSLKAGVQPQHF.

The chain combines TRBV19 with TRBJ2-2; D may be TRBD1 (6 bases). V lost 2 bases and J lost 2, with 12 bases in between. This CDR3 has 16 amino acids. The germline V gene has CDR1 LNHDA and CDR2 SQIVND (reference sequence). As DNA, the CDR3 is TGTGCCAGTAGTATAAATCCGGGACAAAACACCGGGGAGCTGTTTTTT. It yields the protein CASSINPGQNTGELFF. Together with reference TRBV19 and TRBJ2-2, the CDR3 gives the full variable domain: DGGITQSPKYLFRKEGQNVTLSCEQNLNHDAMYWYRQDPGQGLRLIYYSQIVNDFQKGDIAEGYSVSREKKESFPLTVTSAQKNPTAFYLCASSINPGQNTGELFFGEGSRLTVL.

CDR3 nucleotides: TGTGCCAGCAGTTACTCGCGGCAGGGGAACTATGGCTACACCTTC. Translation gives CASSYSRQGNYGYTF. The chain joins TRBV6-5 to TRBJ1-2; D may be TRBD1 (6 bases). Between the trimmed V and J ends, which lost 0 bases and 2 bases, there was a span of 10 bases. CDR3 length: 15 amino acids. From germline, CDR1 is MNHEY and CDR2 SVGAGI.